This T cell receptor beta chain stems from a study of cytomegalovirus exposure and HLA in healthy donors. The PCR used 60 Vbeta and 13 Jbeta primers. Sequenced by immunoSEQ multiplex PCR; TCRdb stores in-frame clones only, minus some. The sample includes some 32,000 clones, about 86% of them seen just once. The CDR3 contains 17 residues. J was trimmed by 4 bases and V by 1 base; bases with no gene match: 7. Looked up from germline, CDR1 is LNHNV and CDR2 is YYDKDF (reference sequence). This clone came up once. The receptor was isolated from a boy between 10 and 17 years old in good health and CMV-seronegative. The chain is built from TRBV15 and TRBJ1-2; 12 nucleotides align to TRBD1. The material sequenced was PBMCs. CDR3 protein: CATSRARGTGGVYGYTF. The CDR3, as DNA: TGTGCCACCAGCAGAGCCCGCGGGACAGGGGGCGTCTATGGCTACACCTTC.